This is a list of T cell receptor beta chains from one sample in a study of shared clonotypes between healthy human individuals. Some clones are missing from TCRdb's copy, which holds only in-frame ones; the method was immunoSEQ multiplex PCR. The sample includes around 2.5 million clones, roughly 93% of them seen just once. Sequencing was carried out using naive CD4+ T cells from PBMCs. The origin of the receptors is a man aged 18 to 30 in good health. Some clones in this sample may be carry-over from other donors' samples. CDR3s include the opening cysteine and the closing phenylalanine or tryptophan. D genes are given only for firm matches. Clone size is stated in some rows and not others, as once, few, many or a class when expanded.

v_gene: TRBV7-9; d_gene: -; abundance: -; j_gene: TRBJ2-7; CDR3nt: TGTGCCAGCAGCGCTTCAGGGTTTTCCGAGCAGTACTTC; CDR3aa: CASSASGFSEQYF
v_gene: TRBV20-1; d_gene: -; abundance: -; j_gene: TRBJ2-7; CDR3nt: TGCAGTGCCGACAGGTCCTACGAGCAGTACTTC; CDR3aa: CSADRSYEQYF
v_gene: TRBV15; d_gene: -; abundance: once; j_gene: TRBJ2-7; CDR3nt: TGTGCCACCAGCAGAGACGGTAGCGGAGGGAGGGAGCAGTACTTC; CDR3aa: CATSRDGSGGREQYF
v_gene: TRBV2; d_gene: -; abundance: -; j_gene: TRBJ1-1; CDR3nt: TGTGCCATCCCCGGGGCAGGAAGGGAGACTGAAGCTTTCTTT; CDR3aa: CAIPGAGRETEAFF
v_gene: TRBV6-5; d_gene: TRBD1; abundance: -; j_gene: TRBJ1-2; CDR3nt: TGTGCCAGCAGTTACTCGGGACAGGGGGCTGGGTATGGCTACACCTTC; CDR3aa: CASSYSGQGAGYGYTF
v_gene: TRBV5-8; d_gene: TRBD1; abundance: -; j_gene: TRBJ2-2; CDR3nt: TGTGCCAGCAGCTCCTCCCCTGGGACAGGGGGGACCGGGGAGCTGTTTTTT; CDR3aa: CASSSSPGTGGTGELFF
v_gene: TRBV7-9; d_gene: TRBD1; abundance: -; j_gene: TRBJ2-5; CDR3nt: TGTGCCAGCAGCCGGGACAGGTTGCGTGGGACCCAGTACTTC; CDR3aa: CASSRDRLRGTQYF
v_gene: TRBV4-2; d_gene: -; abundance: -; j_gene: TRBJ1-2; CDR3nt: TGTGCCAGCAGCCAAGTACAAGCAGCGGATGGCTACACCTTC; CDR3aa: CASSQVQAADGYTF
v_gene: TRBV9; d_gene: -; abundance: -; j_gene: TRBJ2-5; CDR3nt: TGTGCCAGCAGCGTAGCGTTGGGGCCCCAAGAGACCCAGTACTTC; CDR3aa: CASSVALGPQETQYF
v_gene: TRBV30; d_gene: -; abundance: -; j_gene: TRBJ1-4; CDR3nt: TGTGCCTGGTCGGCGAGCTGGGAAAAACTGTTTTTT; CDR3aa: CAWSASWEKLFF
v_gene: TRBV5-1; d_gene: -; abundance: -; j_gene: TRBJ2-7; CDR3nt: TGCGCCAGCCGCTTATTCTACGAGCAGTACTTC; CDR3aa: CASRLFYEQYF
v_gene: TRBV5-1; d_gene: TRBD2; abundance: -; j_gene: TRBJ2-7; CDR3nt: TGCGCCAGCAGCAACGAAGGTAGCGGGGCCTACGAGCAGTACTTC; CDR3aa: CASSNEGSGAYEQYF
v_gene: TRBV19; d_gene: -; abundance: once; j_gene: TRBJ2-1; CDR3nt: TGTGCCAGTAGTATAGTGCTGGGAAACAATGAGCAGTTCTTC; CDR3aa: CASSIVLGNNEQFF
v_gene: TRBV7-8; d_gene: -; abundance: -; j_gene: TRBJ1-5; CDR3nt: TGTGCCAGCAGCTCAGGGGTTATGGGCAATCAGCCCCAGCATTTT; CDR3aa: CASSSGVMGNQPQHF
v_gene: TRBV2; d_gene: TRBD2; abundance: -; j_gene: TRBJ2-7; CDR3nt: TGTGCCAGCAGTGTGTCGGGGAGGGCCTCCTACGAGCAGTACTTC; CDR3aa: CASSVSGRASYEQYF
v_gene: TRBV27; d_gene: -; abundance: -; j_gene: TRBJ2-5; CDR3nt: TGTGCCAGCAGTTTTAAGCCCGGGGAGACCCAGTACTTC; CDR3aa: CASSFKPGETQYF
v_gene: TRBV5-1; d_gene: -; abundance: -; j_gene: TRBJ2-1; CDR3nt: TGCGCCAGCAGCTTGGGAGGAACGGGGTACAATGAGCAGTTCTTC; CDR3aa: CASSLGGTGYNEQFF